These 14 T cell receptor beta chains were sequenced from one sample in a study of OX40 agonist ivuxolimab in advanced cancers. Sequencing used immunoSEQ multiplex PCR; TCRdb keeps in-frame clones, though not all of them. The data show about 60,000 clones, 85% to 90% seen once. This sample comprised CD4+ or CD8+ T cells sorted from blood, obtained in a trial of the OX40 agonist ivuxolimab. These receptors all stem from an adult with an advanced solid tumor such as melanoma, head and neck, liver or kidney cancer.

V and J are TRBV7-3 and TRBJ2-7, with D perhaps TRBD2 (6 bases). Germline values: CDR1 SGHTA, CDR2 FQGTGA. V was cut by 3 bases and J by 6 bases, with 9 bases left in between. CDR3 length: 12 amino acids. The CDR3 DNA reads as TGTGCCAGCAGCTTTCCCGGGGGCGAGCAGTACTTC. Its protein is CASSFPGGEQYF.

The chain is built from TRBV29-1 and TRBJ1-5, with D maybe TRBD1 (5 bases). The V end was cut by 6 bases, the J end by 0 bases, with 12 bases between. Germline CDR1 SQVTM, CDR2 ANQGSEA. CDR3 size: 14 residues. CDR3 nucleotides: TGCAGCGTCGGGACGGATTATAGCAATCAGCCCCAGCATTTT. Protein: CSVGTDYSNQPQHF.

This chain links TRBV5-5 with TRBJ2-5; D is perhaps TRBD1 (5 bases). Trimming shortened V by 4 bases and J by 4 bases, and 14 bases separated the two germline ends. CDR1 and CDR2 (germline): SGHKS, YYEKEE (reference sequence). The CDR3 is made up of 14 amino acids. CDR3 in amino acids: CASSLRVSGETQYF. For the CDR3, the DNA is TGTGCCAGCAGCCTCAGGGTGTCGGGAGAGACCCAGTACTTC.

For the CDR3, the DNA is TGTGCCAGCAGTCCAGCACGGGCCTATGGCTACACCTTC. It specifies CASSPARAYGYTF. The chain recombines TRBV6-5 with TRBJ1-2; D is unresolved. CDR3 length: 13 residues. V was pared by 5 bases and J by 4 bases, with 11 bases between. Germline CDR1 and CDR2: MNHEY and SVGAGI.

The CDR3 DNA is TGTGCCTCTAACCCGGGGGGACTTAATGAAAAACTGTTTTTT. Its protein is CASNPGGLNEKLFF. The chain carries TRBV10-3 and TRBJ1-4, with a possible D match to TRBD1 (5 bases). This CDR3 region has 14 residues. The ends were cut back, 11 bases at V and 4 bases at J, with 17 bases in the middle. CDR1 is ENHRY and CDR2 is SYGVKD in the germline V gene.

This clone has a handful of counts. The rearrangement links TRBV15 to TRBJ2-7; the match to TRBD1 covers 9 bases. The trim removed 4 bases at V and 4 bases at J, leaving 8 bases unmatched. CDR3 size: 15 residues. Germline values: CDR1 LNHNV, CDR2 YYDKDF (reference sequence). This CDR3 reads CATSITQGARYEQYF. The CDR3 DNA is TGTGCCACCAGCATTACACAGGGGGCAAGGTACGAGCAGTACTTC.

The J gene is TRBJ2-7, the V gene TRBV27, with 8 bases fitting TRBD2. Germline lookup yields CDR1 MNHEY and CDR2 SMNVEV (reference sequence). The junction had 6 bases not matched to a gene; V was cut back by 6 bases and J by 5 bases. This CDR3 is built from 13 residues. CDR3 protein: CASRPSGGHEQYF. In DNA form, the CDR3 reads TGTGCCAGCAGGCCGAGCGGGGGACACGAGCAGTACTTC.

V gene TRBV5-6 combines with J gene TRBJ2-7, with 9 bases fitting TRBD1. Germline assignment: CDR1 SGHDT and CDR2 YYEEEE. CDR3 size: 17 residues. The V gene end was trimmed by 3 bases and the J gene end by 0 bases; junction bases not matched to a gene: 10. CDR3 sequence reads: CASSSTLDRGVSYEQYF. In DNA, the CDR3 is TGTGCCAGCAGCTCTACCCTGGACAGGGGCGTCTCCTACGAGCAGTACTTC.

This clone was picked up a small number of times. This chain joins TRBV5-1 and TRBJ2-7; 7 bases are shared with TRBD1. The CDR3 consists of 13 residues. V shed 1 base, J shed 5 bases, and the junction held 3 bases outside the gene matches. The V gene's germline CDR1 is SGHRS and CDR2 YFSETQ. The CDR3 DNA sequence: TGCGCCAGCAGCTTGACAACAGGGGACGAGCAGTACTTC. This gives the protein CASSLTTGDEQYF.

With regard to this clone: A clone one base away is much larger, so this may be a read error. The chain combines TRBV28 with TRBJ1-2; no definite D call. The CDR3 is 15 amino acids. Looked up from germline, CDR1 is MDHEN and CDR2 is SYDVKM. The V gene lost 3 bases and the J gene lost 4 bases, with 15 bases spanning the gap. This chain's CDR3 is CASSFPDSRFYGYTF. The CDR3 DNA is TGTGCCAGCAGTTTTCCCGACTCGAGATTCTATGGCTACACCTTC.

The chain recombines TRBV9 with TRBJ2-1; D may be TRBD1 (7 bases). Trimming stripped 7 bases from V and 1 base from J, with 15 bases between. The germline gives CDR1 SGDLS, CDR2 YYNGEE. The CDR3 runs 15 residues. This CDR3 reads CASGTGAGSYNEQFF. The CDR3 bases are TGTGCCAGCGGTACAGGGGCGGGGTCCTACAATGAGCAGTTCTTC.

This rearrangement joins TRBV5-1 to TRBJ1-1; D possibly corresponds to TRBD1 (6 bases). The V gene lost 0 bases and the J gene lost 5 bases, with 14 bases spanning the gap. This CDR3 has 15 amino acids. From germline, CDR1 is SGHRS and CDR2 YFSETQ. Here the CDR3 DNA reads TGCGCCAGCAGCTTGGCCTTAGGGGGAGGGACTGAAGCTTTCTTT. This codes for CASSLALGGGTEAFF.

The table lists this clone with a few counts. The genes are TRBV7-2 and TRBJ1-3; tentative D call: TRBD1 (5 bases). The CDR3 totals 17 residues. The V and J ends lost 2 bases and 0 bases respectively, with 14 bases between them. In germline, CDR1 is SGHTA, CDR2 FQGNSA. The CDR3 DNA reads as TGTGCCAGCAGCTTAAGGGGTTGGGGAAACTCTGGAAACACCATATATTTT. This translates into CASSLRGWGNSGNTIYF.

This clone was found once. The chain couples TRBV9 to TRBJ1-1; D uncertain. Germline values: CDR1 SGDLS, CDR2 YYNGEE. The ends were cut back, 0 bases at V and 1 base at J, with 7 bases in the middle. The CDR3 consists of 14 residues. CDR3 nucleotides: TGTGCCAGCAGCGTAGGGGTCGAGAACACTGAAGCTTTCTTT. As protein: CASSVGVENTEAFF.